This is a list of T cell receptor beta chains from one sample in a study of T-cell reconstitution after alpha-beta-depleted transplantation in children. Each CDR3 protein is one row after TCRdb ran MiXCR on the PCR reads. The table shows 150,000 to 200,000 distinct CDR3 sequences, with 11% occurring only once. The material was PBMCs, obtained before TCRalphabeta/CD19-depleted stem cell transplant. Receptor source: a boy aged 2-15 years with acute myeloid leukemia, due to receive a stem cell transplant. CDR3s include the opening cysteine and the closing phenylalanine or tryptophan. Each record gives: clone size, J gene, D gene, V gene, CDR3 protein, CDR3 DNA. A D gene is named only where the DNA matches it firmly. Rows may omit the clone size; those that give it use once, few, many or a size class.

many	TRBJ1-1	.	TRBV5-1	CASSYTGTGGTEAFF	TGCGCCAGCAGCTACACCGGGACGGGGGGTACTGAAGCTTTCTTT
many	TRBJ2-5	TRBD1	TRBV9	CASSEDRGETQYF	TGTGCCAGCAGCGAAGACAGGGGTGAGACCCAGTACTTC
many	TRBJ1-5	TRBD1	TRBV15	CATSRDPGQANQPQHF	TGTGCCACCAGCAGAGACCCTGGACAGGCCAATCAGCCCCAGCATTTT
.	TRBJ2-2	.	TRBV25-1	CASGGDNTGELFF	TGTGCCAGCGGGGGAGATAACACCGGGGAGCTGTTTTTT
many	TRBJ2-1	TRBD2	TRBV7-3	CASSLRPTSGRSLYNEQFF	TGTGCCAGCAGCTTACGACCGACTAGCGGGAGATCCCTCTACAATGAGCAGTTCTTC
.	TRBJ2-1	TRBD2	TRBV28	CASSLLGLAGGWGQQFF	TGTGCCAGCAGTTTACTGGGACTAGCGGGAGGTTGGGGCCAGCAGTTCTTC
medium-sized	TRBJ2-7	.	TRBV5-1	CASSLTGDAIAYEQYF	TGCGCCAGCAGCTTGACCGGGGACGCGATTGCCTACGAGCAGTACTTC
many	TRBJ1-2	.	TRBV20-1	CSALLGVYGYTF	TGCAGTGCTTTGTTGGGAGTCTATGGCTACACCTTC
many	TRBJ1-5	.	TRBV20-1	CSAGPGPGGQPQHF	TGCAGTGCTGGTCCGGGACCAGGAGGACAGCCCCAGCATTTT
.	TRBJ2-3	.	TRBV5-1	CASSFEGMISDTQYF	TGCGCCAGCAGCTTTGAGGGGATGATCTCAGATACGCAGTATTTT
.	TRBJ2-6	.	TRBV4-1	CASSQEGGGASSGANVLTF	TGCGCCAGCAGCCAAGAAGGTGGGGGGGCTTCCTCTGGGGCCAACGTCCTGACTTTC
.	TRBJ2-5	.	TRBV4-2	CAISPGLTSNQETQYF	TGTGCCATCAGCCCCGGGCTGACGTCCAACCAAGAGACCCAGTACTTC
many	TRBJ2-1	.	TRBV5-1	CASSLGAGTLYNEQFF	TGCGCCAGCAGCTTGGGGGCGGGGACCTTATACAATGAGCAGTTCTTC
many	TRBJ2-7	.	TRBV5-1	CASSSGLSGSLKYEQYF	TGCGCCAGCAGCTCAGGCCTGAGCGGATCACTAAAGTACGAGCAGTACTTC
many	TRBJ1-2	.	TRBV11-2	CASSDEFRGDLSNYGYTF	TGTGCCAGCAGCGATGAATTCAGGGGAGATCTTTCTAACTATGGCTACACCTTC
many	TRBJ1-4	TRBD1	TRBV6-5	CASRYRGSNEKLFF	TGTGCCAGCAGATACAGGGGTTCTAATGAAAAACTGTTTTTT
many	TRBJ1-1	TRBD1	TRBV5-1	CASSEVTGGVTEAFF	TGCGCCAGCAGCGAGGTCACAGGGGGCGTCACTGAAGCTTTCTTT
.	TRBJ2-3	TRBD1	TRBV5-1	CASSRARMTRTGNTDTQYF	TGCGCCAGCAGCCGGGCCCGTATGACGCGGACAGGGAACACAGATACGCAGTATTTT
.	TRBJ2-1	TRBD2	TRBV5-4	CASSSLADLDNEQFF	TGTGCCAGCAGCTCACTAGCGGATCTAGACAATGAGCAGTTCTTC
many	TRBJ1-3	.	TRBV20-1	CSAWGGGGNTIYF	TGCAGTGCTTGGGGGGGAGGTGGAAACACCATATATTTT
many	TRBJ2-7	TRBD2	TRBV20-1	CSAQTSGQTYEQYF	TGCAGTGCTCAGACTAGCGGGCAGACCTACGAGCAGTACTTC
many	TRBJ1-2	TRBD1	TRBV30	CAWSYPGQGSNYGYTF	TGTGCCTGGAGCTACCCCGGACAGGGCTCCAACTATGGCTACACCTTC
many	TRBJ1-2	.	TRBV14	CASSRDLGRHNGYTF	TGTGCCAGCAGCCGAGACCTCGGACGCCACAATGGCTACACCTTC
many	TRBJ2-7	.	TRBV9	CASSVGTTLTQYEQYF	TGTGCCAGCAGCGTAGGAACGACTCTCACCCAGTACGAGCAGTACTTC
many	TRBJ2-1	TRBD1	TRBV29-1	CSDRQGANEQFF	TGCAGCGACCGACAGGGGGCAAATGAGCAGTTCTTC
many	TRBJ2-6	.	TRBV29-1	CSVEVRSGGANVLTF	TGCAGCGTTGAAGTCAGGAGTGGTGGGGCCAACGTCCTGACTTTC
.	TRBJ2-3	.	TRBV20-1	CSARDYQGRGTDTQYF	TGCAGTGCTAGAGATTACCAGGGGCGGGGCACAGATACGCAGTATTTT
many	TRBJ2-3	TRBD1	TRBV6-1	CASSAGTGPDTQYF	TGTGCCAGCAGTGCCGGGACAGGGCCAGATACGCAGTATTTT
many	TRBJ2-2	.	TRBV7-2	CASSLVSWPLFF	TGTGCCAGCAGCTTAGTTTCCTGGCCGCTGTTTTTT
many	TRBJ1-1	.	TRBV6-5	CASSYDYVNTEAFF	TGTGCCAGCAGCTACGACTATGTGAACACTGAAGCTTTCTTT
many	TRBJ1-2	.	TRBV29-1	CSVGWQVFGYTF	TGCAGCGTTGGATGGCAGGTCTTTGGCTACACCTTC
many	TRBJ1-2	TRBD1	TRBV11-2	CASSLIRDSYGYTF	TGTGCCAGCAGCTTAATCCGGGACAGCTATGGCTACACCTTC
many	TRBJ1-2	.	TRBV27	CASSWGANYGYTF	TGTGCCAGCAGTTGGGGCGCTAACTATGGCTACACCTTC
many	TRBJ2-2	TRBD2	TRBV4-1	CASRQTSGRKSGELFF	TGCGCCAGCAGACAAACTAGCGGGAGAAAGTCCGGGGAGCTGTTTTTT
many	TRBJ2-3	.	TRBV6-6	CASRGGTDTQYF	TGTGCCAGTCGGGGAGGCACAGATACGCAGTATTTT
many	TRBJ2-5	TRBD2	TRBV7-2	CASSLSGTKETQYF	TGTGCCAGCAGCCTATCCGGGACTAAAGAGACCCAGTACTTC
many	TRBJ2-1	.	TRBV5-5	CASSLVQAMSYEQFF	TGTGCCAGCAGCTTGGTCCAGGCTATGTCGTATGAGCAGTTCTTC
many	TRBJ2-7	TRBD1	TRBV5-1	CASSGDRGSSYEQYF	TGCGCCAGCAGCGGCGACAGGGGTTCCTCCTACGAGCAGTACTTC
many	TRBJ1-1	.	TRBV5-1	CASSFSQAGTEAFF	TGCGCCAGCAGCTTTTCACAGGCGGGCACTGAAGCTTTCTTT
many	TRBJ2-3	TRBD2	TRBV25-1	CASAPLAGDTQYF	TGTGCCAGCGCCCCTCTAGCGGGAGATACGCAGTATTTT
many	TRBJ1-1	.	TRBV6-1	CASSLIGAGAEAFF	TGTGCCAGCAGCCTTATCGGGGCGGGGGCTGAAGCTTTCTTT
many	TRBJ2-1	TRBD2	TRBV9	CASSDSRGGGYNEQFF	TGTGCCAGCAGTGATTCGCGGGGGGGCGGCTACAATGAGCAGTTCTTC
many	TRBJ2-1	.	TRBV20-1	CSARIGEQFF	TGCAGTGCTAGAATCGGTGAGCAGTTCTTC
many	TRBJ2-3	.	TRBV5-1	CASSRQDKTDTQYF	TGCGCCAGCAGCCGACAGGATAAAACAGATACGCAGTATTTT
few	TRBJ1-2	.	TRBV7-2	CASSLGGVLDGYTF	TGTGCCAGCAGCTTAGGGGGGGTACTGGATGGCTACACCTTC
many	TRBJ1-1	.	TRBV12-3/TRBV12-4	CASRRAILNTEAFF	TGTGCCAGCAGGCGGGCCATTCTGAACACTGAAGCTTTCTTT
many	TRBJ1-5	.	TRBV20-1	CSARGPNSWASNQPQHF	TGCAGTGCTAGAGGCCCGAATAGTTGGGCTAGCAATCAGCCCCAGCATTTT
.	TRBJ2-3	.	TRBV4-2	CASSQDRSTPLTQYF	TGTGCCAGCAGCCAAGATAGGTCTACCCCGTTGACGCAGTATTTT
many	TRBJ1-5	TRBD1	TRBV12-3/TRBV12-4	CASSLRQGLQPQHF	TGTGCCAGCAGTTTGAGACAGGGGCTTCAGCCCCAGCATTTT
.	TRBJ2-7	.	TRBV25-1	CASSESHQTYEQYF	TGTGCCAGCAGTGAATCTCACCAGACCTACGAGCAGTACTTC
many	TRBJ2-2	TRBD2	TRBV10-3	CAISELLAGVSSGELFF	TGTGCCATCAGTGAGTTACTAGCGGGGGTGTCTTCCGGGGAGCTGTTTTTT
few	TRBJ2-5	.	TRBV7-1	CAMGPGLICYQETQYF	TGTGCCATGGGCCCCGGGCTGATCTGCTACCAAGAGACCCAGTACTTC
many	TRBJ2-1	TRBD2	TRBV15	CATSTTSGSPYNEQFF	TGTGCCACCAGCACGACTAGCGGGAGCCCCTACAATGAGCAGTTCTTC
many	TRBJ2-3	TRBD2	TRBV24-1	CATSAGTSGADTQYF	TGTGCCACCAGTGCCGGGACTAGCGGGGCAGATACGCAGTATTTT
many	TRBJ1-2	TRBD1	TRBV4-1	CASSQDRGGQGATYGYTF	TGCGCCAGCAGCCAAGATCGGGGTGGGCAGGGGGCGACCTATGGCTACACCTTC
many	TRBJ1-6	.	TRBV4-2	CASSQDLGGSGSPLHF	TGTGCCAGCAGCCAGGACCTGGGGGGGTCAGGTTCACCCCTCCACTTT
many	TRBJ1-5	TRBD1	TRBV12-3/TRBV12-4	CASGQGMVQPQHF	TGTGCCAGCGGACAGGGGATGGTGCAGCCCCAGCATTTT
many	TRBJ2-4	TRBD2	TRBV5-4	CASSLSASGENIQYF	TGTGCCAGCAGCTTGTCCGCTAGCGGGGAAAACATTCAGTACTTC
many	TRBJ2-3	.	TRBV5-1	CASANTDTQYF	TGCGCCAGCGCCAACACAGATACGCAGTATTTT